This TCR beta chain was captured by sequencing in a study of cytomegalovirus exposure and HLA in healthy donors. The overall study: In a previous analysis, 120 million or so unique TCR beta sequences were found from some 180 million T cells.

PCR was performed using 60 Vbeta and 13 Jbeta primers. This table comes from immunoSEQ multiplex PCR, and its TCRdb copy is limited to in-frame clones, with some not included. The sample lists fewer than 150,000 clones, roughly 73% seen once, with about 15% in the top ten. V was shortened by 3 bases and J by 3 bases, with 9 bases between the two germline ends. The germline gives CDR1 KGHSH, CDR2 LQKENI. The CDR3 contains 13 residues. This receptor was obtained from a human donor in good health. The sequencing sample was made of PBMCs. J is TRBJ2-7 and V is TRBV18, with unresolved D. In DNA form, the CDR3 reads TGTGCCAGCTCACCCCGGGTCGACTACGAGCAGTACTTC. Translation gives CASSPRVDYEQYF.